A single sample is the source of the 5 T cell receptor beta chains below, sequenced in a study of blood T cell repertoires in COVID-19. This table comes from immunoSEQ multiplex PCR, and its TCRdb copy is limited to in-frame clones, with some not included. Of about 320,000 clones in the sample, about nine tenths were seen once. Input material: PBMCs or T cells enriched from blood (not recorded which). Receptors were obtained from a woman between 18 and 29 years old who had recovered from COVID-19.

There are a few counts of this clone. The V gene is TRBV29-1, the J gene TRBJ1-2, with D possibly TRBD1 on 5 matching bases. Germline V CDR1 and CDR2: SQVTM, ANQGSEA. V was clipped by 7 bases and J by 4 bases, with 16 bases between them. The CDR3 runs to 13 residues. The CDR3 protein is CSGGSGLSYGYTF. CDR3 bases: TGCAGCGGGGGGTCAGGGTTGAGCTATGGCTACACCTTC.

The chain carries TRBV10-1 and TRBJ2-2; tentative D call: TRBD2 (6 bases). The germline V and J ends were trimmed by 8 bases and 1 base, with 8 bases remaining between them. The CDR3 totals 13 residues. The germline V gene has CDR1 WNHNN and CDR2 SYGVQD (reference sequence). The CDR3 here is CASAEGNTGELFF. CDR3 DNA: TGCGCCAGCGCGGAGGGGAACACCGGGGAGCTGTTTTTT.

This chain uses TRBV21-1 with TRBJ1-2. TRBV21-1 is assigned pseudogene status. This CDR3 spans 12 amino acids. CDR3 in DNA: TGTCCACAGGAAACGGGACTATGGGGCTACACCTTC. Translating gives CPQETGLWGYTF.

V usage is TRBV11-2 and J usage is TRBJ2-1; 12 nucleotides line up with TRBD2. Germline V gene sequence: CDR1 SGHAT, CDR2 FQNNGV. Unmatched junction bases numbered 5, after V lost 5 bases and J lost 9 bases. The CDR3 is 14 amino acids. In DNA form, the CDR3 reads TGTGCCAGCAGCCTAAGACTAGCGGGAGTTGAGCAGTTCTTC. Translation gives CASSLRLAGVEQFF.

The chain recombines TRBV30 with TRBJ1-2, with TRBD1 matching over 9 bases. Germline V lookup: CDR1 GTSNPN, CDR2 SVGIG (reference sequence). The CDR3 is 13 amino acids. The trim removed 1 base at V and 9 bases at J, leaving 6 bases unmatched. The CDR3 sequence is CAWSAQGATRYTF. CDR3 nucleotide sequence: TGTGCCTGGAGTGCACAGGGGGCGACTCGCTACACCTTC.